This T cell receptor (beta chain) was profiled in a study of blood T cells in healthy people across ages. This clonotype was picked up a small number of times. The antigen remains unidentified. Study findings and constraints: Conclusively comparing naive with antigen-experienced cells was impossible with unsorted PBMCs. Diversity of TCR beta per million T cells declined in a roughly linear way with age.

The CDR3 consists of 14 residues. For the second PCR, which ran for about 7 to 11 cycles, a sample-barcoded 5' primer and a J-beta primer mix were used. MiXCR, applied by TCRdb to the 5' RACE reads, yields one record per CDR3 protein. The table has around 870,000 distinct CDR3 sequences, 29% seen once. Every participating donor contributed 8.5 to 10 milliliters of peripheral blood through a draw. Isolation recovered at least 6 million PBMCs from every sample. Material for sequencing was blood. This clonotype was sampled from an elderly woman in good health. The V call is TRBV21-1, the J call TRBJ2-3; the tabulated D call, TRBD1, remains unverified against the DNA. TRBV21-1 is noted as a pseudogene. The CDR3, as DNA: TGTGCCAGCAGAGACAGGGTTAGCACAGATACGCAGTATTTT. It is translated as CASRDRVSTDTQYF.